A selection of T cell receptor beta chains follows, all from one sample in a study of cytomegalovirus exposure and HLA in healthy donors. Here immunoSEQ multiplex PCR was the method, and the copy in TCRdb shows in-frame clones only, minus some. The table has around 120,000 clones, 65% to 90% seen once. The sample was PBMCs. The origin of the receptors is a girl aged 2 to 10 in good health and CMV-seronegative. CDR3s include the opening cysteine and the closing phenylalanine or tryptophan. D genes are given only for firm matches. Clone size is not always given. Where it is, it says once, few, many or a class for expanded clones.

v_gene	abundance	j_gene	d_gene	CDR3nt	CDR3aa
TRBV11-1	-	TRBJ2-7	TRBD1	TGTGCCAGCTCTCGACCAGGGGGAATAGTACACTTC	CASSRPGGIVHF
TRBV7-9	-	TRBJ1-6	-	TGTGCCAGCAGCTTAGACAGGACTAGAAATTCACCCCTCCACTTT	CASSLDRTRNSPLHF
TRBV9	-	TRBJ2-1	-	TGTGCCAGCAGCGTAGAGAGGACTCACAACGTAGATGAGCAGTTCTTC	CASSVERTHNVDEQFF
TRBV15	-	TRBJ1-1	-	TGTGCCACCAGCTCCCCAGGTGACACTGAAGCTTTCTTT	CATSSPGDTEAFF
TRBV15	few	TRBJ1-4	TRBD1	TGTGCCACCAGCATCGACAGGGGAGCGAGCGAAAAACTGTTTTTT	CATSIDRGASEKLFF
TRBV6-1	few	TRBJ2-1	-	TGTGCCAGCAGTGAATCGGCAGGGACCTACAATGAGCAGTTCTTC	CASSESAGTYNEQFF
TRBV7-2	-	TRBJ2-7	TRBD1	TGTGCCAGCAGCCGGACAGGGGGCCAGTCCTACGAGCAGTACTTC	CASSRTGGQSYEQYF
TRBV7-2	-	TRBJ2-7	-	TGTGCCAGCAGCTTAGGTGGACACTCCTTCCCCTCCTACGAGCAGTACTTC	CASSLGGHSFPSYEQYF
TRBV7-3	-	TRBJ2-1	TRBD2	TGTGCCAGCAGCTTAGACGGGGGGACCTACAATGAGCAGTTCTTC	CASSLDGGTYNEQFF
TRBV6-1	-	TRBJ1-1	-	TGTGCCAGCAGTGTCATTCGAGCGGACACTGAAGCTTTCTTT	CASSVIRADTEAFF
TRBV5-1	few	TRBJ2-1	TRBD2	TGCGCCAGCAGCCCCCGACTAGCGGGGTTCAATGAGCAGTTCTTC	CASSPRLAGFNEQFF
TRBV11-2	once	TRBJ2-7	-	TGTGCCAGCAGCTTCTACAGGGCCTACGAGCAGTACTTC	CASSFYRAYEQYF
TRBV6-1	-	TRBJ2-2	-	TGTGCCAGCAGGAAGTGGCAGGGGAACACCGGGGAGCTGTTTTTT	CASRKWQGNTGELFF
TRBV27	-	TRBJ1-5	-	TGTGCCAGCATCCACGACAGGCCCCGGCAGCCCCAGCATTTT	CASIHDRPRQPQHF
TRBV4-2	-	TRBJ2-3	TRBD2	TGTGCCAGCAGCCAAGATCGTAGGGTAGCGGGAGGGGAGGGCACAGATACGCAGTATTTT	CASSQDRRVAGGEGTDTQYF
TRBV6-1	-	TRBJ2-5	-	TGTGCCAGCAGTGAACTCTTATACCAAGAGACCCAGTACTTC	CASSELLYQETQYF
TRBV7-2	-	TRBJ2-7	-	TGTGCCAGCAGCTTAGTTCCCGCGGGACTCATCTACGAGCAGTACTTC	CASSLVPAGLIYEQYF
TRBV18	-	TRBJ1-6	-	TGTGCCAGCTCACCACCGGGGGTAACAGGGAGCTCCTATAATTCACCCCTCCACTTT	CASSPPGVTGSSYNSPLHF
TRBV28	-	TRBJ2-7	TRBD2	TGTGCCAGCAGTTCCGGACTAGAGCGGGCCGAGCAGTACTTC	CASSSGLERAEQYF
TRBV6-5	-	TRBJ1-2	-	TGTGCCAGCAGTTACTCGTTACGCAGGGAAGTAGGGGGCTACACCTTC	CASSYSLRREVGGYTF
TRBV27	once	TRBJ1-2	TRBD1	TGTGCCAGCAGTCCCGTCCTGGGACAGGCTAACTTCTATGGCTACACCTTC	CASSPVLGQANFYGYTF
TRBV18	few	TRBJ2-3	TRBD1	TGTGCCAGCTCACCGGGACAGAAGGGTGTTACGCAGTATTTT	CASSPGQKGVTQYF
TRBV29-1	-	TRBJ2-2	-	TGCAGCGTTGAACTCCGGGACAAGAACACCGGGGAGCTGTTTTTT	CSVELRDKNTGELFF
TRBV2	-	TRBJ1-2	-	TGTGCCAGCAGTGAACAACTGTTATATGGCTACACCTTC	CASSEQLLYGYTF
TRBV6-6	-	TRBJ1-1	TRBD1	TGTGCCAGCAGGGAGGGACAGAAGAACACTGAAGCTTTCTTT	CASREGQKNTEAFF
TRBV5-1	-	TRBJ2-3	-	TGCGCCAGCAGCTTGGAGAGGGGCACAGATACGCAGTATTTT	CASSLERGTDTQYF
TRBV19	-	TRBJ2-3	-	TGTGCCAGTAGTATACCGGGACACAGCACAGATACGCAGTATTTT	CASSIPGHSTDTQYF
TRBV6-1	-	TRBJ2-7	-	TGTGCCAGCAGTGAAGCGTTCGGTTCCCACGAGCAGTACTTC	CASSEAFGSHEQYF
TRBV5-1	-	TRBJ2-7	-	TGCGCCAGCAGCCGGAGACGGGACAATTCCTACGAGCAGTACTTC	CASSRRRDNSYEQYF
TRBV6-6	-	TRBJ2-1	-	TGTGCCAGCTTCTTCCATGAGCAGTTCTTC	CASFFHEQFF
TRBV25-1	-	TRBJ2-5	-	TGTGCCAGCAGTGGTCCGGGACACTCAGGGGAGACCCAGTACTTC	CASSGPGHSGETQYF
TRBV30	-	TRBJ2-1	-	TGTGCCCAAACGCCGGGGCAGTTCTTC	CAQTPGQFF
TRBV19	-	TRBJ2-7	-	TGTGCCAGTAGCCTGGCCCCGACAAGAGAGCAGTACTTC	CASSLAPTREQYF
TRBV13	-	TRBJ2-1	TRBD1	TGTGCCAGCAGCTCACCGGGACAGGGTTGGAATGAGCAGTTCTTC	CASSSPGQGWNEQFF
TRBV11-3	-	TRBJ2-1	TRBD1	TGTGCCAGCAGTTTGGTCAGGGGGAATGAGCAGTTCTTC	CASSLVRGNEQFF
TRBV10-2	-	TRBJ1-2	TRBD1	TGCGCCAGCCTACAGACGGGACAGGGTAATGGCTACACCTTC	CASLQTGQGNGYTF
TRBV5-6	few	TRBJ2-7	-	TGTGCCAGCAGCATTACAGGGTCGGGCCACGAGCAGTACTTC	CASSITGSGHEQYF
TRBV5-5	-	TRBJ2-3	TRBD1	TGTGCCAGCAGAAAACCGGGACAGGGGACAGATACGCAGTATTTT	CASRKPGQGTDTQYF
TRBV5-8	few	TRBJ2-6	TRBD1	TGTGCCAGCAGCTTGGACAGGGGGCCAGGGGCCAACGTCCTGACTTTC	CASSLDRGPGANVLTF
TRBV7-2	-	TRBJ2-2	TRBD2	TGTGCCAGCAGCTTAGTAGTTAGCGGGGGAGGTACCGGGGAGCTGTTTTTT	CASSLVVSGGGTGELFF
TRBV7-2	-	TRBJ2-7	TRBD1	TGTGCCAGCAGCTGGAGACAGGGGGGATCCGAGCAGTACTTC	CASSWRQGGSEQYF
TRBV5-1	-	TRBJ2-7	-	TGCGCCAGCAGCGAGGCTAACGAGCAGTACTTC	CASSEANEQYF
TRBV29-1	few	TRBJ2-3	-	TGCAGCGTTGCGGGGAGACTCTCCCCAGATACGCAGTATTTT	CSVAGRLSPDTQYF
TRBV19	-	TRBJ2-7	-	TGTGCCAGTAGTATGGGTGGAGGACGGACCTACGAGCAGTACTTC	CASSMGGGRTYEQYF
TRBV5-1	-	TRBJ1-1	TRBD1	TGCGCCAGCAGTTCTTTTGGGACAGGAACCATGAACACTGAAGCTTTCTTT	CASSSFGTGTMNTEAFF